This T cell receptor (beta chain) was sequenced in a study of T cell responses to AZD1222 COVID-19 vaccine. This clone appeared a single time. Its antigen is as yet unknown. The protocol was immunoSEQ multiplex PCR, while the TCRdb copy is restricted to in-frame clones and leaves out a portion. The sample carries about 180,000 clones, around 90% recorded once. The CDR3 extends over 12 amino acids. In germline, CDR1 is KGHDR, CDR2 SFDVKD. The germline V and J ends were trimmed by 2 bases and 6 bases, with 7 bases remaining between them. Study-wide findings and caveats: Rises in breadth and depth of Spike-specific TCRs came after two AZD1222 doses. Spike was spanned by vaccine-associated CD4 TCRs, which were dominant at 160-218 and 743-854. Only 5 to 7 AZD1222 recipients tested seropositive at baseline. Possibly, clonal diversity was underestimated; donors were largely white British and included more females.

Sequences were derived from peripheral blood, sampled 28 days after the second AZD1222 dose. The clonotype was recovered from an adult who received the AZD1222 COVID-19 vaccine. The chain combines TRBV24-1 with TRBJ2-7; possibly TRBD1 or TRBD2 for D (6 bases each). CDR3 protein: CATSDWGAEQYF. CDR3 nucleotide sequence: TGTGCCACCAGTGATTGGGGGGCCGAGCAGTACTTC.